The 18 T cell receptor beta chains below all came from one sample that was sequenced in a study of T-cell memory formation after mild COVID-19. TCRdb redid the calling of the 5' RACE reads with MiXCR, one entry per CDR3 protein. The sample has 580,000 or so distinct CDR3 sequences, around 16% seen once. The sequenced sample consisted of PBMCs or a T cell subset sorted from them (not recorded which). The receptors were gathered from an adult woman who had mild COVID-19 (a few samples of this study predate the infection). Cell type and time point are not known.

This clonotype was counted a single time. V is TRBV2 and J is TRBJ1-1, with D unresolved. The CDR3 loop spans 12 amino acids. From germline, CDR1 is SNHLY and CDR2 FYNNEI. With 6 bases removed from V and 11 bases from J, the gap between germline ends came to 16 bases. This CDR3 reads CASRMAPRMAFF. CDR3 DNA sequence: TGTGCCAGCAGGATGGCGCCCCGAATGGCTTTCTTT. Full variable domain (rest looked up from reference TRBV2 and TRBJ1-1): EPEVTQTPSHQVTQMGQEVILRCVPISNHLYFYWYRQILGQKVEFLVSFYNNEISEKSEIFDDQFSVERPDGSNFTLKIRSTKLEDSAMYFCASRMAPRMAFFGQGTRLTVV.

V usage is TRBV4-2 and J usage is TRBJ2-3, with a possible D match to TRBD1 (6 bases). Trimming left V 0 bases short and J 0 bases short, with 10 bases between. This CDR3 spans 16 amino acids. CDR1 LGHNA and CDR2 YNFKEQ come from the germline V gene. CDR3 bases: TGTGCCAGCAGCCAAGACAGGGGAACTAGCACAGATACGCAGTATTTT. This translates into CASSQDRGTSTDTQYF.

This chain connects TRBV12-3 or TRBV12-4 to TRBJ2-1; possibly TRBD2 for D (6 bases). Trimming removed 8 bases at V and 6 bases at J, with 26 bases between. This CDR3 region has 17 residues. CDR3 bases: TGTGCCAGCGGCCCCGGGCTAGCGAGGACCTCGCGCAATGAGCAGTTCTTC. Protein sequence: CASGPGLARTSRNEQFF.

This chain uses TRBV23-1 with TRBJ1-4; D might be TRBD1 (6 bases). TRBV23-1 is an ORF for which the function is uncertain. V lost 4 bases and J lost 10, with 19 bases in between. This CDR3 region has 15 residues. This chain's CDR3 is CASSRPPRVGGKLFF. CDR3 coding DNA: TGCGCCAGCAGTCGCCCACCGCGTGTAGGGGGAAAACTGTTTTTT.

This clonotype was seen only a few times. J is TRBJ2-1 and V is TRBV9; 9 bases are shared with TRBD2. The CDR3 runs to 15 residues. CDR1 and CDR2 (germline): SGDLS, YYNGEE. Trimming took 0 bases from V and 8 from J; bases not matched to a gene: 6. The CDR3 nucleotides read TGTGCCAGCAGCGTAGTTAGCGGGAGAGTCTATGAGCAGTTCTTC. Its protein product is CASSVVSGRVYEQFF.

This clonotype was counted between two and nine times. The CDR3 loop is CATSGHFGGSYGYTF. Here the CDR3 DNA reads TGTGCCACCAGCGGCCATTTTGGCGGGAGCTATGGCTACACCTTC. The rearrangement links TRBV15 to TRBJ1-2; unclear D gene. Trimming pared 5 bases from V and 4 bases from J, leaving 17 bases between. Germline CDR1 LNHNV, CDR2 YYDKDF (reference sequence). The CDR3 covers 15 residues.

This clonotype was seen a handful of times. V is TRBV14 and J is TRBJ2-5; 8 bases map to TRBD1. The germline V gene encodes CDR1 SGHDN and CDR2 FVKESK. The CDR3 loop spans 16 amino acids. V dropped 5 bases and J dropped 6; count of bases not matched to a gene: 14. CDR3 protein: CASSKEKDRVGKTQYF. In DNA, the CDR3 is TGTGCCAGCAGCAAGGAGAAGGACAGGGTTGGGAAGACCCAGTACTTC.

This clonotype has just a few counts. This chain links TRBV7-8 with TRBJ2-1, with D possibly TRBD1 on 7 matching bases. V was pared by 4 bases and J by 9 bases, with 13 bases between. CDR1 and CDR2 from the germline V gene are SGHVS and FQNEAQ. CDR3 length equals 13 residues. In DNA, the CDR3 is TGTGCCAGCAGCTGGAGGGGGCAGGGTGAGCAGTTCTTC. This translates into CASSWRGQGEQFF.

The V gene is TRBV15, the J gene TRBJ2-7, with D perhaps given as TRBD1 or TRBD2 (5 bases each). The CDR3 extends over 13 amino acids. CDR1 is LNHNV and CDR2 is YYDKDF in the germline V gene (reference sequence). Between the trimmed V and J ends, which lost 3 bases and 3 bases, there was a span of 9 bases. The CDR3, as DNA: TGTGCCACCAGCAGGGGACGGATCTACGAGCAGTACTTC. It is translated as CATSRGRIYEQYF.

This clonotype was recorded a few times. Written as DNA, the CDR3 is TGTGCCAGCAGGCCAGGCGGGGGAACCTACAATGAGCAGTTCTTC. Protein product: CASRPGGGTYNEQFF. The rearrangement joins TRBV28 to TRBJ2-1, with 7 bases fitting TRBD2. CDR3 length: 15 amino acids. V lost 6 bases, J lost 2 bases, and 7 bases stayed unmatched. Germline V CDR1 and CDR2: MDHEN, SYDVKM. Filled out from reference TRBV28 and TRBJ2-1, the complete variable domain reads DVKVTQSSRYLVKRTGEKVFLECVQDMDHENMFWYRQDPGLGLRLIYFSYDVKMKEKGDIPEGYSVSREKKERFSLILESASTNQTSMYLCASRPGGGTYNEQFFGPGTRLTVL.

V is TRBV6-2 or TRBV6-3 and J is TRBJ1-5; 9 bases are a match to TRBD1. Germline V gives CDR1 MNHEY, CDR2 SVGEGT. The CDR3 contains 14 residues. The trim removed 7 bases at V and 6 bases at J, leaving 7 bases unmatched. The DNA for the CDR3 is TGTGCCAGCAATTCCGGGACAGGGTTTCAGCCCCAGCATTTT. Residues: CASNSGTGFQPQHF.

This chain links TRBV3-1 with TRBJ2-1; 11 nucleotides match TRBD2. The V gene's germline CDR1 is LGHDT and CDR2 YNNKEL (reference sequence). This CDR3 spans 15 amino acids. The trim removed 3 bases at V and 9 bases at J, leaving 7 bases unmatched. Here the CDR3 DNA reads TGTGCCAGCAGCCAGCCACTAGCGGGGGATCGTGAGCAGTTCTTC. Amino acids: CASSQPLAGDREQFF.

The J gene is TRBJ1-4, the V gene TRBV18; 11 bases are a match to TRBD1. The germline V gene has CDR1 KGHSH and CDR2 LQKENI. CDR3 length: 14 amino acids. V lost 4 bases to trimming and J lost 6 bases; unmatched junction nucleotides: 1. The chain's CDR3 is CASSRTGGYEKLFF. CDR3 DNA sequence: TGTGCCAGCTCACGGACAGGGGGCTATGAAAAACTGTTTTTT.

This clonotype turned up a few times. The chain couples TRBV5-1 to TRBJ2-7; D call uncertain. The CDR3 has 14 residues. Germline V gene sequence: CDR1 SGHRS, CDR2 YFSETQ. Between the trimmed V and J ends, which lost 2 bases and 2 bases, there was a span of 11 bases. Here the CDR3 reads CASSFAGDTYEQYF. CDR3 DNA sequence: TGCGCCAGCAGCTTTGCAGGAGACACCTACGAGCAGTACTTC.

In this sample, this clonotype turned up a few times. J is TRBJ1-4 and V is TRBV4-1, with D uncertain. V was cut by 0 bases and J by 8 bases, with 16 bases left in between. The CDR3 loop spans 16 amino acids. Germline CDR1 is MGHRA and CDR2 is YSYEKL. The CDR3: CASSQEEGGRREKLFF. In DNA, the CDR3 is TGCGCCAGCAGCCAAGAAGAGGGAGGGCGGCGGGAAAAACTGTTTTTT.

This clonotype was counted between two and nine times. The chain uses TRBV5-1 and TRBJ2-3; D might be TRBD1 (5 bases). The CDR3 runs 17 residues. V lost 0 bases, J lost 5 bases, and 19 bases lay in between. Germline CDR1 is SGHRS and CDR2 is YFSETQ. For the CDR3, the DNA is TGCGCCAGCAGCTTGGTAGACCAGGGCCTAGGCCTAGATACGCAGTATTTT. Translated, it gives CASSLVDQGLGLDTQYF.

A few counts support this clonotype. The J gene is TRBJ2-1, the V gene TRBV27; TRBD2 is a possible D gene (6 bases). Deletions cut 6 bases from V and 6 bases from J, with 12 bases between. CDR3 length: 13 amino acids. Germline V gives CDR1 MNHEY, CDR2 SMNVEV (reference sequence). CDR3 loop: CASRRGAGNEQFF. The CDR3 DNA follows: TGTGCCAGCAGGCGCGGAGCGGGCAATGAGCAGTTCTTC.

This chain links TRBV13 with TRBJ2-4; TRBD1 is a possible D gene (6 bases). The CDR3 runs 13 residues. Germline assignment: CDR1 PRHDT and CDR2 FYEKMQ (reference sequence). Trimming stripped 1 base from V and 7 bases from J, with 8 bases between. CDR3 DNA sequence: TGTGCCAGCAGCTTAGACAGGGACAACATTCAGTACTTC. The encoded protein is CASSLDRDNIQYF.